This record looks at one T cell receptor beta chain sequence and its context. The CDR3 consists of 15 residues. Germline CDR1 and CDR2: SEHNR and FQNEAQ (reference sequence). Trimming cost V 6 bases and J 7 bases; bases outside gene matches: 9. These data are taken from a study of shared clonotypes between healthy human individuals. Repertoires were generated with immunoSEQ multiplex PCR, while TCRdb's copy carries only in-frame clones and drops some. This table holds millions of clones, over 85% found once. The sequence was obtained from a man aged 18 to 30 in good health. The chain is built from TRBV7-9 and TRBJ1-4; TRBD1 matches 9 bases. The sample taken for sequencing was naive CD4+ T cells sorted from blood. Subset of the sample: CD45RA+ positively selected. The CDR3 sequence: CASSRDRALGEKLFF. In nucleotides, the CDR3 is TGTGCCAGCAGTCGGGACAGGGCTTTAGGTGAAAAACTGTTTTTT.